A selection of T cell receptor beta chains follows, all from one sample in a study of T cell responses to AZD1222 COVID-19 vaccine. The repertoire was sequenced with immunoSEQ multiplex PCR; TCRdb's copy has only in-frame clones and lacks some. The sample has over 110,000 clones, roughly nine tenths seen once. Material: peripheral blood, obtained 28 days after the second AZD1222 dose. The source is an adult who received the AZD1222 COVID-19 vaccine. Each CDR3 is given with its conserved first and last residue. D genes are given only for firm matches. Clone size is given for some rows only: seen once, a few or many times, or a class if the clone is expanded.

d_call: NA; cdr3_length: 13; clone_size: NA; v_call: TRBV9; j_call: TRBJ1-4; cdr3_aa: CASTYKPGEKLFF; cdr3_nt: TGTGCCAGCACTTACAAACCGGGCGAAAAACTGTTTTTT
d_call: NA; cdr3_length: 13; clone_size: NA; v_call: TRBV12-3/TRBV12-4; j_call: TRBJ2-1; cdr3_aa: CASSFMSENEQFF; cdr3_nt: TGTGCCAGCAGTTTTATGAGTGAAAATGAGCAGTTCTTC
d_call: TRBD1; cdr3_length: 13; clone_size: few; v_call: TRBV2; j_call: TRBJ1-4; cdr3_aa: CASRGQAGEKLFF; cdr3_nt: TGTGCCAGCAGGGGACAGGCTGGTGAAAAACTGTTTTTT
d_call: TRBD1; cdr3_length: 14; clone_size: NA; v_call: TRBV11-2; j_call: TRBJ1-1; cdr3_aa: CASGEGAKNTEAFF; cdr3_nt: TGTGCCAGCGGGGAGGGGGCGAAGAACACTGAAGCTTTCTTT
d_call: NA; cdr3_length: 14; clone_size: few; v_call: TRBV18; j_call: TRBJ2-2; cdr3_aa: CASSPGLNTGELFF; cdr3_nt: TGTGCCAGCTCACCCGGTTTGAACACCGGGGAGCTGTTTTTT
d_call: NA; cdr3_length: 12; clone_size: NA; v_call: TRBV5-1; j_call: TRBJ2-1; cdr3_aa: CASSWRDNEQFF; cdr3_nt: TGCGCCAGCAGCTGGCGGGACAATGAGCAGTTCTTC
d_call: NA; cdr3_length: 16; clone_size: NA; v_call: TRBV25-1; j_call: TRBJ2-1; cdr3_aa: CASSELITSSYNEQFF; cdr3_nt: TGTGCCAGCAGTGAACTAATTACTAGCTCCTACAATGAGCAGTTCTTC
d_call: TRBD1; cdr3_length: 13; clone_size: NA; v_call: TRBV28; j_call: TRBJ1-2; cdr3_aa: CASSFQGVRGYTF; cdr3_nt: TGTGCCAGCAGTTTCCAGGGGGTTAGGGGCTACACCTTC
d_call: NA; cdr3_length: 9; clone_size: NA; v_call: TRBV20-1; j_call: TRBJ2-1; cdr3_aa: CSVTNEQFF; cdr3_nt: TGCAGTGTGACCAATGAGCAGTTCTTC
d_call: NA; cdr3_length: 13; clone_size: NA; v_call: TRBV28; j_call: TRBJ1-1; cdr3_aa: CASSLEGDAEAFF; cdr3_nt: TGTGCCAGCAGTTTAGAAGGGGACGCTGAAGCTTTCTTT
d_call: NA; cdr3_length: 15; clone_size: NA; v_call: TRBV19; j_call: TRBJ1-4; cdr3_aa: CASSRRGATNEKLFF; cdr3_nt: TGTGCCAGTAGCCGTCGGGGGGCAACTAATGAAAAACTGTTTTTT
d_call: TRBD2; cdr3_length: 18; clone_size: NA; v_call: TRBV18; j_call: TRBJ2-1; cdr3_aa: CASSPPVGGGGSYNEQFF; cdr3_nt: TGTGCCAGCTCACCACCGGTAGGCGGGGGGGGCTCCTACAATGAGCAGTTCTTC
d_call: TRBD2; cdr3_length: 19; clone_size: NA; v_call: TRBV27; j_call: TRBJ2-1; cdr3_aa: CASSEWGKKTSGSRNEQFF; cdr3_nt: TGTGCCAGCTCGGAATGGGGAAAGAAGACTAGCGGGAGCCGCAATGAGCAGTTCTTC
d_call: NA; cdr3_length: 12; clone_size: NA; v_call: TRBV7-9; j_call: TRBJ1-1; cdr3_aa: CASRPAGPRAFF; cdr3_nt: TGTGCCAGCAGACCCGCCGGGCCCAGAGCTTTCTTT
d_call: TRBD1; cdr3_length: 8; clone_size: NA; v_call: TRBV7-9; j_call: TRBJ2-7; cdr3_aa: CASSPGGF; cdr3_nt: TGTGCCAGCAGCCCAGGGGGTTTC
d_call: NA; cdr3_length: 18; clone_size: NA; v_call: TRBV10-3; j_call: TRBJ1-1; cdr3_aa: CAISESRYGLDELTEAFF; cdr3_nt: TGTGCCATCAGTGAGTCGAGGTATGGATTGGACGAGCTCACTGAAGCTTTCTTT
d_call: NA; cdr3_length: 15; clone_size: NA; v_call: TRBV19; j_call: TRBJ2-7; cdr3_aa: CASSEQEGRSYEQYF; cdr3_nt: TGTGCCAGTAGTGAGCAAGAGGGCCGCTCCTACGAGCAGTACTTC